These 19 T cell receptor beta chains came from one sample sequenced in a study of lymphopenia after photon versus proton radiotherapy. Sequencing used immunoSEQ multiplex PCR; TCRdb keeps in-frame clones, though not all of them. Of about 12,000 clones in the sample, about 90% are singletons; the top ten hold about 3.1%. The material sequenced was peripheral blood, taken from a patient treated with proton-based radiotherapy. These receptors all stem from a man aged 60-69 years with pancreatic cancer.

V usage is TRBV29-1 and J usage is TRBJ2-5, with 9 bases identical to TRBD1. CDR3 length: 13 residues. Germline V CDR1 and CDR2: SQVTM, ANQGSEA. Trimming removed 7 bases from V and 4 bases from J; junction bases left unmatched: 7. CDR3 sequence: CSARDRVGETQYF. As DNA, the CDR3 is TGCAGCGCGAGGGACAGGGTCGGAGAGACCCAGTACTTC.

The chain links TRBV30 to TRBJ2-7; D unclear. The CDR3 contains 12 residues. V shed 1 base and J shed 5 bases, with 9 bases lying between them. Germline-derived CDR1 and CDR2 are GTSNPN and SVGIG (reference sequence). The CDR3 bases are TGTGCCTGGAGTGGGTCTAGTAACGAGCAGTACTTC. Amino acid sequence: CAWSGSSNEQYF.

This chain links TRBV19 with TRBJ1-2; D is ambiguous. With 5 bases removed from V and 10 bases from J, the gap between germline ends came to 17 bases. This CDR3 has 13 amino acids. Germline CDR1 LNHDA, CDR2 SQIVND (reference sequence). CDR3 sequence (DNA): TGTGCCAGTAGTTTCGGAGTCGTTAGTGACTACACCTTC. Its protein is CASSFGVVSDYTF.

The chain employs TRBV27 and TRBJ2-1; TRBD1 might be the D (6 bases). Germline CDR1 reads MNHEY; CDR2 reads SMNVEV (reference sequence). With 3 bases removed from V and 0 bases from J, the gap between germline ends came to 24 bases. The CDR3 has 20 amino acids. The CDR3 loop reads CASSFAEQGRNLGSYNEQFF. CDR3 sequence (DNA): TGTGCCAGCAGTTTTGCCGAACAGGGTCGTAATTTAGGCTCCTACAATGAGCAGTTCTTC.

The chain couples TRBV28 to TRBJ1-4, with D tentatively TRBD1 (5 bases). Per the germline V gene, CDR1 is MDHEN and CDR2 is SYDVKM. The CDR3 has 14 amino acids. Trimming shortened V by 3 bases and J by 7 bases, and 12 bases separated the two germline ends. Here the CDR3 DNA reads TGTGCCAGCAGTTTGGTGACGGGGGGTGAAAAACTGTTTTTT. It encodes CASSLVTGGEKLFF.

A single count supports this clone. The CDR3 protein is CATAQDSYNEQFF. The CDR3, as DNA: TGTGCCACGGCCCAGGACTCCTACAATGAGCAGTTCTTC. The chain combines TRBV10-3 with TRBJ2-1; no firm D call. CDR1 and CDR2 (germline): ENHRY, SYGVKD. V was clipped by 10 bases and J by 0 bases, with 10 bases between them. The CDR3 consists of 13 residues.

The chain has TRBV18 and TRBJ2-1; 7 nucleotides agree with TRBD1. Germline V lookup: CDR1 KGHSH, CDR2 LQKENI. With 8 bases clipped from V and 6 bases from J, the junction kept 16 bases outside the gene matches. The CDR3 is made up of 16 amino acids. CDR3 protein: CASQFAGGNKGNEQFF. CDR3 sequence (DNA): TGTGCCAGCCAATTCGCAGGGGGAAACAAGGGCAATGAGCAGTTCTTC.

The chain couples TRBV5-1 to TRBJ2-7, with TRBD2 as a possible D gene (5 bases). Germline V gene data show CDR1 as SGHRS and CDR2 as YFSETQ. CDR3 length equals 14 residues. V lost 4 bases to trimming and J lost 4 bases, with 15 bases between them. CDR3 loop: CASSPVGVSYEQYF. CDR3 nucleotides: TGCGCCAGCAGCCCGGTCGGGGTTTCGTACGAGCAGTACTTC.

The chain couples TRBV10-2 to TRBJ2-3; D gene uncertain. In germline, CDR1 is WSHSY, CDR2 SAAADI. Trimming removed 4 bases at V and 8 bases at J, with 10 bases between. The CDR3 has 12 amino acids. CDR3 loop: CASSAVESTQYF. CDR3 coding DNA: TGCGCCAGCAGTGCGGTTGAGAGTACGCAGTATTTT.

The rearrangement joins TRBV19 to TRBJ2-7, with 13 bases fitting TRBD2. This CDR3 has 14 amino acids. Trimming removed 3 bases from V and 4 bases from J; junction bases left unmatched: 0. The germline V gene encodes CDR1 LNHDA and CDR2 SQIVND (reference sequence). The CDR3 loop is CASSMGLAGYEQYF. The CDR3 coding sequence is TGTGCCAGTAGTATGGGACTAGCGGGATACGAGCAGTACTTC.

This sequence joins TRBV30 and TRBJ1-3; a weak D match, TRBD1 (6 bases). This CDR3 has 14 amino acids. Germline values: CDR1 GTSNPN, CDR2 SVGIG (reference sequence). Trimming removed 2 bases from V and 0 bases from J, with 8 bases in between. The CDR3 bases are TGTGCCTGGAGTCCAGGGGACTCTGGAAACACCATATATTTT. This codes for CAWSPGDSGNTIYF.

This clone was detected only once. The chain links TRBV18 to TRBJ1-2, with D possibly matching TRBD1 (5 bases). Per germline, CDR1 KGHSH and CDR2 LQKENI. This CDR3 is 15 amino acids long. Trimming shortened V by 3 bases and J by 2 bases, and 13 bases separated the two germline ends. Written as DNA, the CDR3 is TGTGCCAGCTCACCGGAGGGGATCGGGAACTATGGCTACACCTTC. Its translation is CASSPEGIGNYGYTF.

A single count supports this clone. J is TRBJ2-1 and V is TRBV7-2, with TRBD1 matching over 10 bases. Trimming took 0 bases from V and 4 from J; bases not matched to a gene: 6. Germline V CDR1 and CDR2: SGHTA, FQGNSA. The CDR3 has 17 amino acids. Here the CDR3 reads CASSLAHRTGGYNEQFF. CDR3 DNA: TGTGCCAGCAGCTTAGCGCACAGGACAGGGGGGTACAATGAGCAGTTCTTC.

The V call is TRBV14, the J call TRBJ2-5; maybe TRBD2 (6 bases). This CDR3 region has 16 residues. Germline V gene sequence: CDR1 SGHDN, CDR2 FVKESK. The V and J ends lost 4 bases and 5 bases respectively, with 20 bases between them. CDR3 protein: CASSPLGRGSKETQYF. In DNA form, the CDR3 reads TGTGCCAGCAGCCCCCTCGGGAGAGGTTCCAAGGAGACCCAGTACTTC.

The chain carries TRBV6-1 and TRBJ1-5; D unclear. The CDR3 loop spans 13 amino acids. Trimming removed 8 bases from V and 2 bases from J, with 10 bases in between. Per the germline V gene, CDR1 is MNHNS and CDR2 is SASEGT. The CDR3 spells CASSMQGNQPQHF. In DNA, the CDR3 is TGTGCCAGCTCGATGCAGGGCAATCAGCCCCAGCATTTT.

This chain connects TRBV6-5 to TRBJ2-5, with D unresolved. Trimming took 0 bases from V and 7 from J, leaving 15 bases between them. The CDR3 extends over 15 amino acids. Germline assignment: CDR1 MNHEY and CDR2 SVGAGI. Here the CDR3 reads CASSYSRQRPGTQYF. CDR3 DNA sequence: TGTGCCAGCAGTTACTCGAGGCAGCGCCCAGGGACCCAGTACTTC.

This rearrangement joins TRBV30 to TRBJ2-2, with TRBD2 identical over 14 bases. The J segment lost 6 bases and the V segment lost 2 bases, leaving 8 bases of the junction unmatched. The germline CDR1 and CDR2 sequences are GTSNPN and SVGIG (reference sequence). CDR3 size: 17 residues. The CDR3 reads CAWSSPGLAGVAGELFF. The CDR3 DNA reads TGTGCCTGGAGTTCCCCGGGACTAGCGGGAGTTGCCGGGGAGCTGTTTTTT.

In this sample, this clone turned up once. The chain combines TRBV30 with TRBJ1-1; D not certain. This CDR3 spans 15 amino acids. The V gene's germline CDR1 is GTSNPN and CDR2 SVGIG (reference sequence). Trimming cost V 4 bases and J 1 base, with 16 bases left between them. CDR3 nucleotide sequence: TGTGCCTGGACTGGCCTTTTGGGTAAGAACACTGAAGCTTTCTTT. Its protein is CAWTGLLGKNTEAFF.

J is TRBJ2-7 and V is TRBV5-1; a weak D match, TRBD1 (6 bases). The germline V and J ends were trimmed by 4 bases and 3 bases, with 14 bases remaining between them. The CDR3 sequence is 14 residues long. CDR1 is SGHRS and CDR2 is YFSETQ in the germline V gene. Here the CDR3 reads CASSATQGFYEQYF. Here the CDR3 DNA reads TGCGCCAGCAGCGCCACACAGGGCTTCTACGAGCAGTACTTC.